This entry is about one TCR beta chain. V lost 3 bases to trimming and J lost 0 bases, with 26 bases between them. The length of the CDR3 is 20 residues. CDR1 is MDHEN, CDR2 SYDVKM, per germline. This record comes from a study of blood T cell repertoires in COVID-19. Study summary: Acute and convalescent COVID-19 specimens originated in the United States, Italy and Spain. T cells, B-cell-depleted T cells, or PBMCs provided the cDNA or gDNA that served as material.

Under the authors' procedure: Reference gene primer amplification in the assay estimated nucleated cell counts. Using immunoSEQ multiplex PCR, the repertoire was profiled, and TCRdb retains in-frame clones only, with some absent. V and J calls and clone size are given by that table; D and trimming were obtained from the DNA. The top ten clones hold around a sixth of a sample with almost 30,000 clones, about 70% of them seen once. The sequence was collected from a human donor in a cohort sampled during active COVID-19. The genes are TRBV28 and TRBJ1-1; D is possibly TRBD1 (6 bases). The specimen sequenced was peripheral blood. The CDR3 sequence: CASSFKSIRISGQLNTEAFF. The CDR3 DNA follows: TGTGCCAGCAGTTTTAAATCGATCAGGATTTCTGGACAGTTGAACACTGAAGCTTTCTTT.